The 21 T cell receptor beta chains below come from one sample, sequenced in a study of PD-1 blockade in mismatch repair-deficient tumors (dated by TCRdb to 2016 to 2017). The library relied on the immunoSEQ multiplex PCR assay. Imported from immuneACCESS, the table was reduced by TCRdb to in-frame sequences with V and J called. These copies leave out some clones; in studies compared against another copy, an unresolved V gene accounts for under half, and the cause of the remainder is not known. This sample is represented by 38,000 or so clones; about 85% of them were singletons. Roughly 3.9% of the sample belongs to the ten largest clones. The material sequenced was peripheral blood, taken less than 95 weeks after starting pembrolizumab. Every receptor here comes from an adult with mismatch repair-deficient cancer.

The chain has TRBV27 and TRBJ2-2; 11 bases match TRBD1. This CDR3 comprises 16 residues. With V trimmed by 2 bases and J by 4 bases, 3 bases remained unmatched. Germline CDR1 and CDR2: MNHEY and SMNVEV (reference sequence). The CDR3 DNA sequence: TGTGCCAGCAGTTTAAGGACAGGGGGCGTCACCGGGGAGCTGTTTTTT. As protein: CASSLRTGGVTGELFF.

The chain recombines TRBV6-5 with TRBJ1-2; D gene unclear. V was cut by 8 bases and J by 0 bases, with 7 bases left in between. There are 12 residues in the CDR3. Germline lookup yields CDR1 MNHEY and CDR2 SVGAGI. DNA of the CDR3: TGTGCCAGCCGACCATCTAACTATGGCTACACCTTC. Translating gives CASRPSNYGYTF.

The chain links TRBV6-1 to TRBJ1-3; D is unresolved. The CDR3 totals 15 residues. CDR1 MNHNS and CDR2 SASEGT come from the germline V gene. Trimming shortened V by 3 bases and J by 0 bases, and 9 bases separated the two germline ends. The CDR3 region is CASSDNTLSGNTIYF. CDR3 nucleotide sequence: TGTGCCAGCAGTGATAACACTCTCTCTGGAAACACCATATATTTT.

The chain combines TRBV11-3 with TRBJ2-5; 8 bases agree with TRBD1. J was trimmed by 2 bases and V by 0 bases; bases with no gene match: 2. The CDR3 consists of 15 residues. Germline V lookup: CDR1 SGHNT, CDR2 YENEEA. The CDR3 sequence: CASSLDGQGQETQYF. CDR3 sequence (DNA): TGTGCCAGCAGCTTAGACGGACAGGGACAAGAGACCCAGTACTTC.

CDR3 residues: CASSFLAHTTDTQYF. CDR3 nucleotide sequence: TGCGCCAGCAGCTTCCTAGCGCATACCACAGATACGCAGTATTTT. The chain links TRBV5-1 to TRBJ2-3; maybe TRBD2 (6 bases). Germline CDR1 reads SGHRS; CDR2 reads YFSETQ. This CDR3 spans 15 amino acids. V lost 2 bases and J lost 2, with 12 bases in between.

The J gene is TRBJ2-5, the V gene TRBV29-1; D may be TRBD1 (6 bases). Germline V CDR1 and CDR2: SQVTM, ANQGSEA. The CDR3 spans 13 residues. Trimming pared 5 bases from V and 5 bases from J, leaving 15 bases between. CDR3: CSVHTGLGETQYF. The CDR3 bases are TGCAGCGTTCACACAGGGTTGGGGGAGACCCAGTACTTC.

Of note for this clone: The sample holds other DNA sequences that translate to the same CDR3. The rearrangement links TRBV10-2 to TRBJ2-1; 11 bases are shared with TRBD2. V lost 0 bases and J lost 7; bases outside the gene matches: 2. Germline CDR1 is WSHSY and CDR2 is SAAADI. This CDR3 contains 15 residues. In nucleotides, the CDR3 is TGCGCCAGCAGTGAGTCCCTAGCGGGAGGAAATGAGCAGTTCTTC. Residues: CASSESLAGGNEQFF.

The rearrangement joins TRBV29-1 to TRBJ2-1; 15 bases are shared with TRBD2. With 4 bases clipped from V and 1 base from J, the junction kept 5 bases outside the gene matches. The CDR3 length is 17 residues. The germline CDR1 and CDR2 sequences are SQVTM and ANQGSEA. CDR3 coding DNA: TGCAGCGTTGCCGGACTAGCGGGAGGGGGGTCCTACAATGAGCAGTTCTTC. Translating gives CSVAGLAGGGSYNEQFF.

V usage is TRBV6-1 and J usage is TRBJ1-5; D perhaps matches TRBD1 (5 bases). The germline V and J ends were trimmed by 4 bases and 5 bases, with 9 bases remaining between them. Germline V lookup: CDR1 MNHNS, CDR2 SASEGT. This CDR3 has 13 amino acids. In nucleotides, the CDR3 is TGTGCCAGCAGTGCCGAGGGACATCAGCCCCAGCATTTT. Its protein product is CASSAEGHQPQHF.

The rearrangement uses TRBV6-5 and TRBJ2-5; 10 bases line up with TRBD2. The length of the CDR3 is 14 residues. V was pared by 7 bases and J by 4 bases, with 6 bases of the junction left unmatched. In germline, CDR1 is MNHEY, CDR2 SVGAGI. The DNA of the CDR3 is TGTGCCAGCACTTCTAGCGGGAGCGGAGAGACCCAGTACTTC. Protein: CASTSSGSGETQYF.

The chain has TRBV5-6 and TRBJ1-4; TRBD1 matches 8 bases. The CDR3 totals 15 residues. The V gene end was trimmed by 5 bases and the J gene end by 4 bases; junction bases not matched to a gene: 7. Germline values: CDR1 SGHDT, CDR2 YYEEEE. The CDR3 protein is CASSSRTGINEKLFF. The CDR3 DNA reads TGTGCCAGCAGTTCAAGGACAGGGATTAATGAAAAACTGTTTTTT.

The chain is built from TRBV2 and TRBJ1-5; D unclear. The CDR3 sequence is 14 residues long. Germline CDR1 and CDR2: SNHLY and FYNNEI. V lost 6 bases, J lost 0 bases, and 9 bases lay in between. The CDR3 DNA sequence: TGTGCCAGCAGAGGAATTGCTAGCAATCAGCCCCAGCATTTT. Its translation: CASRGIASNQPQHF.

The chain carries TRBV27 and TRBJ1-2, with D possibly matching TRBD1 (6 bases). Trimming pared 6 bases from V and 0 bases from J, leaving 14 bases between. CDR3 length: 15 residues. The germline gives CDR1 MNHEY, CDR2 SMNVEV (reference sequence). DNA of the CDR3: TGTGCCAGCAGCCCTCAGGCAGGGGCTAACTATGGCTACACCTTC. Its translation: CASSPQAGANYGYTF.

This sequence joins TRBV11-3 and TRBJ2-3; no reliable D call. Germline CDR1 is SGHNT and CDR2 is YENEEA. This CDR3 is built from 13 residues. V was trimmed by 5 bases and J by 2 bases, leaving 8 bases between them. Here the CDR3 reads CASSGRATDTQYF. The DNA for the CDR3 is TGTGCCAGCAGCGGCAGAGCCACAGATACGCAGTATTTT.

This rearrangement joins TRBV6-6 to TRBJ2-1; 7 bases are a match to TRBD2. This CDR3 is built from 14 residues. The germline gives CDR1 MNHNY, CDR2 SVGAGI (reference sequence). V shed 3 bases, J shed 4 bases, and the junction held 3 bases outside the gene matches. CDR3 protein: CASSYRREYNEQFF. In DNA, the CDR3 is TGTGCCAGCAGTTATAGGCGGGAGTACAATGAGCAGTTCTTC.

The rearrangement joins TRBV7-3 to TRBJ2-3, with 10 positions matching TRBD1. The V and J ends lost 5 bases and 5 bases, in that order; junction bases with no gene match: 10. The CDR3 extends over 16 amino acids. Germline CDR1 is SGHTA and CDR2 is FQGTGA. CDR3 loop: CASSPPGQGVRDTQYF. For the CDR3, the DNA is TGTGCCAGCAGCCCCCCAGGACAGGGGGTCCGAGATACGCAGTATTTT.

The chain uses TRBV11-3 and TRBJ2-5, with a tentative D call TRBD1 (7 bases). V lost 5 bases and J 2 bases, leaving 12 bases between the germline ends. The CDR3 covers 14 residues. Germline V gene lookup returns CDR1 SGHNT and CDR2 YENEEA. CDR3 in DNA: TGTGCCAGCAGCGCGGGACAGCCGCAAGAGACCCAGTACTTC. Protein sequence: CASSAGQPQETQYF.

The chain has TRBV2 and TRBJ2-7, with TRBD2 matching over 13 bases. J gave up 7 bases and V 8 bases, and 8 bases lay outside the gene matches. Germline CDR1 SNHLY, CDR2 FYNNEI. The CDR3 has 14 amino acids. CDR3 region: CASDPTSGRGEQYF. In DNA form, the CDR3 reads TGTGCCAGCGACCCAACTAGCGGGAGGGGTGAGCAGTACTTC.

The CDR3 DNA is TGCGCCAGCAGCTTCCCTACGTACCAAGAGACCCAGTACTTC. It is translated as CASSFPTYQETQYF. The gene calls are TRBV5-1 and TRBJ2-5, with D unclear. Germline CDR1 is SGHRS and CDR2 is YFSETQ. Trimming cost V 2 bases and J 0 bases, with 8 bases left between them. The CDR3 spans 14 residues.

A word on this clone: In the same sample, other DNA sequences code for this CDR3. DNA for the CDR3: TGTGCCAGCAGCTTGACTTCCTACGAGCAGTACTTC. This sequence encodes CASSLTSYEQYF. The chain joins TRBV7-9 to TRBJ2-7; D gene uncertain. The germline gives CDR1 SEHNR, CDR2 FQNEAQ (reference sequence). Trimming pared 3 bases from V and 1 base from J, leaving 4 bases between. This CDR3 comprises 12 residues.

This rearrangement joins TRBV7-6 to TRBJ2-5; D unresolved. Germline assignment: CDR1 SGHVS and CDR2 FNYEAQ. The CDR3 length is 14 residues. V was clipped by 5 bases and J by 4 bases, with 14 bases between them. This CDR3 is CASSTTRLAETQYF. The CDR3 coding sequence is TGTGCCAGCAGCACTACACGGTTAGCAGAGACCCAGTACTTC.